Sequencing of this T cell receptor beta chain was carried out in a study of T cells in Graves' hyperthyroidism and ophthalmopathy. Comments on this clonotype: Antigen specificity is unknown.

Study results and limitations: Before onset, ophthalmopathy was predicted by the model a median approximately 6.6 months earlier.

Germline V gene lookup returns CDR1 SGHNT and CDR2 YYREEE (reference sequence). The CDR3 contains 15 residues. The ends were cut back, 0 bases at V and 2 bases at J, with 11 bases in the middle. RNA transcripts gave rise to amplified TCR beta CDR3 regions. When the TCR CDR3 underwent first-round RT-PCR, the HTBI primer set was used. TCRdb re-called the multiplex PCR reads through MiXCR, storing one row per CDR3 protein. The sample lists roughly 510,000 distinct CDR3 sequences, 40% to 50% seen once, with around 44% in the top ten. Orbital computed tomography, thyroid ultrasound, serum thyroxine and TRAb, and clinical symptoms together informed the diagnoses.

The sequenced sample consisted of peripheral blood or thyroid tissue (not recorded which). The sequence was collected from an adult woman with Graves' disease, either hyperthyroidism or ophthalmopathy (not recorded which). The V and J genes are TRBV5-4 and TRBJ2-5; the D gene is possibly TRBD1 (5 bases). In DNA, the CDR3 is TGTGCCAGCAGCTTGGTACAGGTGGGACAAGAGACCCAGTACTTC. Its translation: CASSLVQVGQETQYF.